The text below deals with one T cell receptor (beta chain). These data are taken from a study of blood T cell repertoires in COVID-19. Across the whole study: The United States, Italy and Spain supplied acute and convalescent COVID-19 samples.

Trimming removed 4 bases at V and 4 bases at J, with 14 bases between. This CDR3 comprises 14 residues. The germline V gene has CDR1 SGHRS and CDR2 YFSETQ. Some clones are missing from TCRdb's copy, which holds only in-frame ones; the method was immunoSEQ multiplex PCR. The sample lists about 70,000 clones, around 90% seen once, with about 9% in the top ten. The source of this sequence is a human donor in a cohort sampled during active COVID-19. Specimen: peripheral blood. This chain joins TRBV5-1 and TRBJ1-1; unclear D gene. The DNA for the CDR3 is TGCGCCAGCAGCCCGCCTCTGAGCGGCACTGAAGCTTTCTTT. Amino acid sequence: CASSPPLSGTEAFF.